A selection of T cell receptor beta chains follows, all from one sample in a study of blood T cell repertoires in COVID-19. Generated by immunoSEQ multiplex PCR, the TCRdb table keeps only in-frame clones and is missing some. The sample includes roughly 520,000 clones, 88% seen only once; the top ten take over 1.5%. Sequencing was performed on PBMCs or T cells enriched from blood (not recorded which). These receptors all come from a woman aged 40-49 years who had recovered from COVID-19. Both conserved end residues are part of each CDR3. Fields, in order: V gene, clone size, J gene, D gene, CDR3 protein, CDR3 DNA. A D gene is named only where the DNA matches it firmly. A clone size is listed for some rows: how often the clone was seen (once, few, many), or a class if it is expanded.

TRBV9	.	TRBJ1-6	TRBD1	CASSVAAQGYGSPLHF	TGTGCCAGCAGCGTAGCTGCACAGGGGTACGGTTCACCCCTCCACTTT
TRBV10-3	once	TRBJ1-2	.	CAITAGEGYGYTF	TGTGCCATCACAGCAGGGGAGGGGTATGGCTACACCTTC
TRBV5-1	few	TRBJ2-7	.	CASSRRQSYEQYF	TGCGCCAGCAGCCGTCGACAGTCCTACGAGCAGTACTTC
TRBV3-1/TRBV3-2	.	TRBJ2-1	TRBD2	CASSHTGGSPNSNEQFF	TGTGCCAGCAGCCATACAGGCGGGAGCCCAAACTCCAATGAGCAGTTCTTC
TRBV10-3	.	TRBJ2-7	TRBD1	CAISDTGGMYEQYF	TGTGCCATCAGTGACACAGGGGGCATGTACGAGCAGTACTTC
TRBV18	.	TRBJ1-6	.	CASSPGVYRDNSPLHF	TGTGCCAGCTCACCAGGGGTATACAGGGACAATTCACCCCTCCACTTT
TRBV7-2	.	TRBJ2-7	.	CASSLAIGAEQYF	TGTGCCAGCAGCTTAGCGATAGGGGCCGAGCAGTACTTC
TRBV7-9	.	TRBJ1-2	TRBD1	CASSSQGSRGYTF	TGTGCCAGCAGCTCACAGGGGAGTCGTGGCTACACCTTC
TRBV7-2	once	TRBJ1-1	TRBD1	CASSSRTGKNTEAFF	TGTGCCAGCAGCTCAAGGACAGGGAAAAACACTGAAGCTTTCTTT
TRBV2	once	TRBJ1-2	.	CASSGQTLHYGYTF	TGTGCCAGCTCAGGACAGACCCTTCACTATGGCTACACCTTC